A selection of T cell receptor beta chains follows, all from one sample in a study of human T cells and chemical hapten exposure. One entry per CDR3 protein results from TCRdb running MiXCR on the RACE reads. The sample includes about 30,000 distinct CDR3 sequences, 5% to 6% of them seen just once. The starting material was whole blood, obtained in connection with sensitization to the hapten diphenylcyclopropenone (DPC). These receptors came from a man aged 25-45 years with alopecia areata. Some clones in this sample may be carry-over from other donors' samples. Each CDR3 is given with its conserved first and last residue. Each record gives: V gene, J gene, D gene, clone size, CDR3 DNA, CDR3 protein. A D gene is named only where the DNA matches it firmly. The size entry gives once, few, many, or a class for an expanded clone.

TRBV6-1	TRBJ2-3	TRBD2	many	TGTGCCAGCAGCGCCGGGGGGACTAGCGGGACGACAGATACGCAGTATTTT	CASSAGGTSGTTDTQYF
TRBV12-3/TRBV12-4	TRBJ1-4	-	many	TGTGCCAGCAGTCTCAGGGACACAACTAATGAAAAACTGTTTTTT	CASSLRDTTNEKLFF
TRBV7-9	TRBJ1-2	TRBD1	many	TGTGCCAGCAGCCCAGGAGGGACAGCCTTCTATGGCTACACCTTC	CASSPGGTAFYGYTF
TRBV7-2	TRBJ1-2	TRBD1	many	TGTGCCAGCAGCTCTGGGACAGGGGAGTTGGGCTACACCTTC	CASSSGTGELGYTF
TRBV24-1	TRBJ2-1	TRBD2	many	TGTGCCACCAGTGACCCCGGACTAGCGGGCAATGAGCAGTTCTTC	CATSDPGLAGNEQFF
TRBV7-2	TRBJ2-2	-	many	TGTGCCAGCAGCTTAGAAAGTGGCCGTTTAACCGGGGAGCTGTTTTTT	CASSLESGRLTGELFF
TRBV20-1	TRBJ1-2	-	many	TGCAGTGCTAGCCGGACAGACCCCGTTAGGGGCTACACCTTC	CSASRTDPVRGYTF
TRBV7-9	TRBJ2-3	TRBD2	many	TGTGCCAGCAGCCTCCTAGCGGGGGACACAGATACGCAGTATTTT	CASSLLAGDTDTQYF
TRBV5-8	TRBJ1-5	-	many	TGTGCCAGCAGCATTGGGACAAGCCCTAGCAATCAGCCCCAGCATTTT	CASSIGTSPSNQPQHF
TRBV7-9	TRBJ1-5	-	once	TGTGCCAGCAGCTTAGGTACGGGAAATCAGCCCCAGCATTTT	CASSLGTGNQPQHF
TRBV2	TRBJ2-1	-	many	TGTGCCAGCAGTCCCGGACAGTACAATGAGCAGTTCTTC	CASSPGQYNEQFF
TRBV12-3/TRBV12-4	TRBJ2-5	-	many	TGTGCCAGCAGTTTAAACTCTCCCCAAGAGACCCAGTACTTC	CASSLNSPQETQYF
TRBV14	TRBJ1-2	-	few	TGTGCCAGCAGCTCGAGGTATGAGAATGGCTACACCTTC	CASSSRYENGYTF
TRBV30	TRBJ1-2	-	few	TGTGCCTGGAGTGAAAGGGCTCGGTCCCTGAACTATGGCTACACCTTC	CAWSERARSLNYGYTF
TRBV7-2	TRBJ2-3	TRBD2	few	TGTGCCAGCAGCTTACAATCGGGAGGGGCGGATACGCAGTATTTT	CASSLQSGGADTQYF
TRBV12-3/TRBV12-4	TRBJ2-3	TRBD2	many	TGTGCCAGCAGTTTGACTAGCGGGAGTTTAGATACGCAGTATTTT	CASSLTSGSLDTQYF
TRBV6-5	TRBJ2-1	-	many	TGTGCCAGCAGTTACGGGGGTCGGGGCCTCAATGAGCAGTTCTTC	CASSYGGRGLNEQFF
TRBV3-1	TRBJ2-1	TRBD1	many	TGTGCCAGCAGCGCCGGGACAGCTGCTTACAATGAGCAGTTCTTC	CASSAGTAAYNEQFF